The 18 T cell receptor beta chains below all came from one sample that was sequenced in a study of blood T cells in healthy people across ages. Primed by a sample-barcoded 5' primer and a J-beta primer mix, a second PCR proceeded for 7 to 11 cycles. TCRdb reprocessed the 5' RACE reads via MiXCR and lists one record per CDR3 protein. The data contain hundreds of thousands of distinct CDR3 sequences, roughly two fifths of them singletons. Sample: blood. Receptors were obtained from a woman in her fifties or sixties in good health.

As for this clonotype: Sequence at one end of the junction differs from germline and may be a read error. The chain recombines TRBV20-1 with TRBJ1-5; TRBD1 might be the D (6 bases). This CDR3 has 17 amino acids. Germline-derived CDR1 and CDR2 are DFQATT and SNEGSKA (reference sequence). CDR3 residues: CSAEGIGGQTSNQLQHF. The CDR3 DNA follows: TGCAGTGCGGAGGGGATAGGGGGACAAACTAGCAATCAGCTCCAGCATTTT.

V is TRBV29-1 and J is TRBJ2-5; TRBD2 aligns across 9 bases. V lost 8 bases and J lost 2; bases outside the gene matches: 6. The CDR3 is made up of 13 amino acids. The V gene's germline CDR1 is SQVTM and CDR2 ANQGSEA. In DNA form, the CDR3 reads TGCAGCCCGCGGGGGGGCCTACAAGAGACCCAGTACTTC. The encoded protein is CSPRGGLQETQYF.

The chain combines TRBV7-9 with TRBJ1-4, with 8 bases aligning to TRBD1. CDR1 and CDR2 (germline): SEHNR, FQNEAQ (reference sequence). V lost 7 bases to trimming and J lost 4 bases; unmatched junction nucleotides: 8. CDR3 length: 15 amino acids. The CDR3 DNA reads TGTGCCAGCAAAGATACAGGGGGTAGTAATGAAAAACTGTTTTTT. This gives the protein CASKDTGGSNEKLFF. The full variable domain, in which reference TRBV7-9 and TRBJ1-4 provide the parts outside the CDR3, is DTGVSQNPRHKITKRGQNVTFRCDPISEHNRLYWYRQTLGQGPEFLTYFQNEAQLEKSRLLSDRFSAERPKGSFSTLEIQRTEQGDSAMYLCASKDTGGSNEKLFFGSGTQLSVL.

This chain joins TRBV6-5 and TRBJ2-3, with TRBD2 matching 12 bases. V shed 4 bases, J shed 5 bases, and the junction held 10 bases outside the gene matches. CDR3 size: 17 residues. Germline-derived CDR1 and CDR2 are MNHEY and SVGAGI. The CDR3, as DNA: TGTGCCAGCAGTTCCCCCTTACTAGCGGGAGGTGGAGATACGCAGTATTTT. Translation: CASSSPLLAGGGDTQYF.

On this clonotype itself: This may be a read error, as it is one base from a much larger clone. The CDR3 region has the DNA TGTGCCACCATGACTAGCGGCACAGAGACGCAGTATTTT. Translated, it gives CATMTSGTETQYF. This sequence joins TRBV6-6 and TRBJ2-3; TRBD2 aligns across 9 bases. CDR3 length: 13 amino acids. Germline V CDR1 and CDR2: MNHNY, SVGAGI (reference sequence).

The rearrangement links TRBV9 to TRBJ1-2; the D gene is possibly TRBD1 (5 bases). The CDR3 runs 15 residues. Germline CDR1 and CDR2: SGDLS and YYNGEE. V was clipped by 0 bases and J by 3 bases, with 12 bases between them. The CDR3 nucleotides read TGTGCCAGCAGCGTAGCTCTCCAGGGCGACTATGGCTACACCTTC. This translates into CASSVALQGDYGYTF.

The gene calls are TRBV5-1 and TRBJ1-1, with 8 bases matching TRBD1. Trimming at V came to 4 bases and at J to 8 bases, leaving 10 bases not matched to a gene. Germline CDR1 reads SGHRS; CDR2 reads YFSETQ. The CDR3 totals 14 residues. The CDR3 DNA sequence: TGCGCCAGCAGCACAGGGGGTACAGGGTCCGAAGCTTTCTTT. It specifies CASSTGGTGSEAFF.

This clonotype was seen a few times. The chain recombines TRBV3-1 with TRBJ2-7, with no clear D. This CDR3 has 14 residues. The germline gives CDR1 LGHDT, CDR2 YNNKEL (reference sequence). The V end lost 1 base, the J end lost 3 bases, and 10 bases lay between the germline ends. This CDR3 is CASSQGISSYEQYF. The CDR3 coding sequence is TGTGCCAGCAGCCAAGGAATAAGCAGCTACGAGCAGTACTTC.

The chain couples TRBV4-1 to TRBJ2-1, with TRBD2 matching 8 bases. The CDR3 runs to 18 residues. J gave up 3 bases and V 4 bases, and 14 bases lay outside the gene matches. Germline V lookup: CDR1 MGHRA, CDR2 YSYEKL. The CDR3, as DNA: TGCGCCAGCAGCCTCCCAGGAAACGGGAGGGCCCTCTACAATGAGCAGTTCTTC. Amino acid sequence: CASSLPGNGRALYNEQFF.

The chain recombines TRBV10-3 with TRBJ1-2; 7 nucleotides line up with TRBD1. This CDR3 is built from 13 residues. V shed 6 bases, J shed 8 bases, and the junction held 9 bases outside the gene matches. Germline CDR1 is ENHRY and CDR2 is SYGVKD. The CDR3 region is CAISQDRERGYTF. The CDR3 DNA reads as TGTGCCATCAGCCAAGACAGGGAAAGAGGCTACACCTTC.

The genes are TRBV6-1 and TRBJ2-3; D uncertain. CDR3 length: 12 residues. V dropped 6 bases and J dropped 2 bases, with 6 bases sitting between them. Germline CDR1 reads MNHNS; CDR2 reads SASEGT. CDR3 DNA: TGTGCCAGCAGGGAAAACACAGATACGCAGTATTTT. Encoded protein: CASRENTDTQYF.

The chain joins TRBV29-1 to TRBJ1-1, with D hard to call. Between the trimmed V and J ends, which lost 0 bases and 1 base, there was a span of 12 bases. This CDR3 region has 15 residues. Germline CDR1 is SQVTM and CDR2 is ANQGSEA. CDR3 DNA: TGCAGCGTTGAAGATCCCGAGACAAGGAACACTGAAGCTTTCTTT. Amino acid sequence: CSVEDPETRNTEAFF. The variable domain in full, with the rest retrieved from reference TRBV29-1 and TRBJ1-1, is SAVISQKPSRDICQRGTSLTIQCQVDSQVTMMFWYRQQPGQSLTLIATANQGSEATYESGFVIDKFPISRPNLTFSTLTVSNMSPEDSSIYLCSVEDPETRNTEAFFGQGTRLTVV.

The rearrangement uses TRBV12-3 or TRBV12-4 and TRBJ2-3, with 9 bases aligning to TRBD1. The CDR3 runs to 15 residues. With V trimmed by 6 bases and J by 2 bases, 6 bases remained unmatched. The CDR3 loop is CASSNTGGLTDTQYF. CDR3 sequence (DNA): TGTGCCAGCAGCAATACAGGGGGCCTCACAGATACGCAGTATTTT.

The chain uses TRBV20-1 and TRBJ1-2; 11 positions match TRBD1. This CDR3 is 13 amino acids long. Germline lookup yields CDR1 DFQATT and CDR2 SNEGSKA (reference sequence). The V segment lost 6 bases and the J segment 3 bases; nucleotides outside the gene matches: 3. DNA of the CDR3: TGCAGTGCCCTGGGACAGGGGGACTATGGCTACACCTTC. Translated: CSALGQGDYGYTF.

This chain connects TRBV30 to TRBJ2-1; D gene ambiguous. Per the germline V gene, CDR1 is GTSNPN and CDR2 is SVGIG (reference sequence). The length of the CDR3 is 12 residues. The V and J ends lost 3 bases and 5 bases respectively, with 8 bases between them. Here the CDR3 DNA reads TGTGCCTGGAGGGTTAACCACAATGAGCAGTTCTTC. This translates into CAWRVNHNEQFF.

On this clonotype itself: Sequence at one end of the junction differs from germline and may be a read error. V usage is TRBV7-2 and J usage is TRBJ1-4; 9 bases fit TRBD1. Germline assignment: CDR1 SGHTA and CDR2 FQGNSA. The CDR3 sequence is 16 residues long. The CDR3 DNA reads TGTGTCAGCAGCTTAGTTCCCAACAGGGGGCGTGAAAAACTGTTTTTT. This gives the protein CVSSLVPNRGREKLFF. Full variable domain (rest looked up from reference TRBV7-2 and TRBJ1-4): GAGVSQSPSNKVTEKGKDVELRCDPISGHTALYWYRQSLGQGLEFLIYFQGNSAPDKSGLPSDRFSAERTGGSVSTLTIQRTQQEDSAVYLCVSSLVPNRGREKLFFGSGTQLSVL.

This clonotype was found a few times. V is TRBV21-1 and J is TRBJ2-1; TRBD1 reflects the table's D call only, with no check against the DNA. TRBV21-1 is marked as a pseudogene. The CDR3 has 17 amino acids. The DNA for the CDR3 is TGTGCCAGCAGCAAAGCCTCAGCAGGGTTCAGTTACAATGAGCAGTTCTTC. Its translation: CASSKASAGFSYNEQFF.

This clonotype was found a few times. The V and J genes are TRBV6-5 and TRBJ2-1; D may match TRBD1 or TRBD2 (6 bases each). Trimming left V 4 bases short and J 5 bases short, with 15 bases between. Germline assignment: CDR1 MNHEY and CDR2 SVGAGI. This CDR3 has 15 amino acids. DNA for the CDR3: TGTGCCAGCAGTTTCGGGGGCCCCCCCCACAATGAGCAGTTCTTC. It specifies CASSFGGPPHNEQFF.